This T cell receptor (beta chain) was recorded in a study of shared clonotypes between healthy human individuals. Study-wide results and limits: It was the non-shared clonotypes that had lower generation probabilities than clonotypes shared by all four donors. Generally, naive subsets (rather than memory subsets) showed larger estimated richness.

Germline CDR1 MDHEN, CDR2 SYDVKM. The CDR3 is made up of 16 amino acids. The J segment lost 4 bases and the V segment lost 3 bases, leaving 9 bases of the junction unmatched. Produced via immunoSEQ multiplex PCR; TCRdb's table is partial and in-frame only. The profile shows over 2,000,000 clones, 90% to 95% of them singletons. This clone was seen once. Its antigen is unknown. Naive CD8 cells lacked CD45RO and underwent positive selection for CCR7, leaving out terminally differentiated effector memory CD45RA+ cells. Recent acute infections and vaccinations were absent in the healthy HIV-negative adult donors.

Sequencing was done on a sample of naive CD8+ T cells from PBMCs. The rearrangement links TRBV28 to TRBJ1-2, with 9 bases lining up with TRBD1. The receptor was derived from a young man in good health. Some clones in this sample may be carry-over from other donors' samples. The CDR3 here is CASSFPTTGGPYGYTF. CDR3 DNA sequence: TGTGCCAGCAGTTTCCCGACGACAGGGGGACCCTATGGCTACACCTTC.